This TCR beta chain originates from a study of control samples from healthy donors and cancer patients. Germline V CDR1 and CDR2: SGHAT, FQNNGV. The germline V and J ends were trimmed by 0 bases and 7 bases, with 6 bases remaining between them. The CDR3 is 12 amino acids. TCRdb keeps only in-frame clones here, not all; method: immunoSEQ multiplex PCR. Of about 130,000 clones listed, about 93% were seen once; the top ten hold 13% to 15%. The chain employs TRBV11-2 and TRBJ2-5; D not resolved. The specimen was PBMCs. This TCR was recovered from a man in his 60s with colorectal cancer. CDR3 coding DNA: TGTGCCAGCAGCTTAGATTCCCCGACCCAGTACTTC. Translation gives CASSLDSPTQYF.